This entry lists 29 T cell receptor beta chains sequenced from one sample in a study of cytomegalovirus exposure and HLA in healthy donors. PCR involved 60 Vbeta and 13 Jbeta primers. The table came from immunoSEQ multiplex PCR; TCRdb's copy has only in-frame clones and leaves some out. The sample consists of under 200,000 clones, around nine tenths of them appearing once. Material for sequencing was PBMCs. These receptors all stem from a woman between 18 and 29 years old in good health and CMV-seronegative.

CDR3 sequence (DNA): TGTGCCAGCAGTATACAAGAGACCCAGTACTTC. Residues: CASSIQETQYF. This chain links TRBV2 with TRBJ2-5; unclear D gene. CDR1 SNHLY and CDR2 FYNNEI come from the germline V gene. This CDR3 is built from 11 residues. The ends were cut back, 5 bases at V and 2 bases at J, with 3 bases in the middle.

The chain's CDR3 is CASNVGGAYGYTF. The CDR3 DNA follows: TGTGCCAGCAACGTGGGGGGGGCCTATGGCTACACCTTC. This chain uses TRBV28 with TRBJ1-2; D possibly corresponds to TRBD1 (6 bases). The CDR3 length is 13 residues. Trimming left V 7 bases short and J 4 bases short, with 13 bases between. CDR1 and CDR2 (germline): MDHEN, SYDVKM.

The chain carries TRBV28 and TRBJ2-1, with TRBD2 identical over 8 bases. This CDR3 contains 16 residues. J was trimmed by 7 bases and V by 2 bases; bases with no gene match: 10. CDR1 and CDR2 from the germline V gene are MDHEN and SYDVKM. In DNA form, the CDR3 reads TGTGCCAGCAGTTTACTTTCTAGCGGGTCAGGGAATGAGCAGTTCTTC. Protein product: CASSLLSSGSGNEQFF.

This chain joins TRBV27 and TRBJ1-1; 8 bases map to TRBD1. This CDR3 spans 13 amino acids. V gave up 3 bases and J gave up 8 bases; unmatched junction bases: 5. CDR1 is MNHEY and CDR2 is SMNVEV in the germline V gene (reference sequence). This chain's CDR3 is CASSFGQGLEAFF. The CDR3 DNA follows: TGTGCCAGCAGTTTTGGACAGGGACTGGAAGCTTTCTTT.

With regard to this clone: A junction boundary mismatches the germline segment, possibly from a read error. The gene calls are TRBV7-9 and TRBJ1-6; the match to TRBD1 covers 8 bases. The germline CDR1 and CDR2 sequences are SEHNR and FQNEAQ (reference sequence). The CDR3 extends over 14 amino acids. Written as DNA, the CDR3 is TGTTCCAGCAGCTTAGGTGGACAGGGTGCACCCCTCCACTTT. This encodes CSSSLGGQGAPLHF. The full variable domain, completed using reference TRBV7-9 and TRBJ1-6, is DTGVSQNPRHKITKRGQNVTFRCDPISEHNRLYWYRQTLGQGPEFLTYFQNEAQLEKSRLLSDRFSAERPKGSFSTLEIQRTEQGDSAMYLCSSSLGGQGAPLHFGNGTRLTVT.

The chain joins TRBV7-8 to TRBJ2-7; 7 bases fit TRBD1. The CDR3 is 15 residues long. In germline, CDR1 is SGHVS, CDR2 FQNEAQ. The V segment lost 3 bases and the J segment 2 bases; nucleotides outside the gene matches: 7. The CDR3 coding sequence is TGTGCCAGCAGCTTCCAGGGGGTGAGAACCTACGAGCAGTACTTC. Translation gives CASSFQGVRTYEQYF.

This rearrangement joins TRBV5-5 to TRBJ1-4; 7 nucleotides match TRBD1. This CDR3 is 15 amino acids long. The germline CDR1 and CDR2 sequences are SGHKS and YYEKEE (reference sequence). V lost 0 bases, J lost 4 bases, and 3 bases stayed unmatched. For the CDR3, the DNA is TGTGCCAGCAGCTTGGAGGGGACAGTTAATGAAAAACTGTTTTTT. Translating gives CASSLEGTVNEKLFF.

This chain joins TRBV2 and TRBJ2-1; 10 bases agree with TRBD1. The junction had 6 bases not matched to a gene; V was cut back by 2 bases and J by 8 bases. Per germline, CDR1 SNHLY and CDR2 FYNNEI. CDR3 length equals 15 residues. Here the CDR3 reads CASSERTGGLHEQFF. DNA for the CDR3: TGTGCCAGCAGTGAAAGGACAGGGGGTCTCCATGAGCAGTTCTTC.

The chain links TRBV30 to TRBJ2-7, with 7 bases fitting TRBD1. The germline V gene encodes CDR1 GTSNPN and CDR2 SVGIG (reference sequence). This CDR3 is 16 amino acids long. Trimming took 4 bases from V and 6 from J; bases not matched to a gene: 18. CDR3: CAWNWARGTEFSEQYF. As DNA, the CDR3 is TGTGCCTGGAATTGGGCTAGGGGGACAGAGTTTAGCGAGCAGTACTTC.

J is TRBJ1-1 and V is TRBV7-3, with D perhaps TRBD1 (5 bases). From germline, CDR1 is SGHTA and CDR2 FQGTGA. The germline V and J ends were trimmed by 7 bases and 5 bases, with 23 bases remaining between them. CDR3 length: 16 residues. The CDR3: CASTLRAGRGGTEAFF. The CDR3 coding sequence is TGTGCCAGCACCCTTAGAGCAGGGAGGGGAGGGACTGAAGCTTTCTTT.

CDR3 in DNA: TGTGCCAGCAGCCTGACGACACAGAACACTGAAGCTTTCTTT. Its translation is CASSLTTQNTEAFF. The chain has TRBV9 and TRBJ1-1; no clear D gene. The V gene lost 4 bases and the J gene lost 1 base, with 11 bases spanning the gap. There are 14 residues in the CDR3. CDR1 and CDR2 from the germline V gene are SGDLS and YYNGEE.

The chain carries TRBV7-8 and TRBJ2-1, with 15 bases identical to TRBD2. V trimming: 4 bases; J trimming: 8 bases; junction bases outside the gene matches: 9. This CDR3 region has 17 residues. CDR1 and CDR2 (germline): SGHVS, FQNEAQ. The CDR3 here is CASSSGLAGGNVDEQFF. The CDR3 DNA follows: TGTGCCAGCAGCTCGGGACTAGCGGGAGGTAATGTAGATGAGCAGTTCTTC.

The chain couples TRBV11-2 to TRBJ2-5; D unclear. Germline CDR1 reads SGHAT; CDR2 reads FQNNGV. The V and J ends lost 5 bases and 4 bases respectively, with 8 bases between them. The CDR3 is 12 residues long. The CDR3 DNA is TGTGCCAGCAGCCACACGCCAGAGACCCAGTACTTC. Its translation: CASSHTPETQYF.

This clone was found a few times. The chain is built from TRBV6-5 and TRBJ2-7; 8 nucleotides line up with TRBD1. Losses at the gene ends were 6 bases for V and 7 bases for J; bases not matched to a gene: 11. In germline, CDR1 is MNHEY, CDR2 SVGAGI. CDR3 length: 14 residues. CDR3 in amino acids: CASSRSGGAGEQYF. CDR3 in DNA: TGTGCCAGCAGCCGATCAGGGGGCGCGGGGGAGCAGTACTTC.

For the CDR3, the DNA is TGTGCCACCAGCAGAGATGGGGACAGCTCCTACGAGCAGTACTTC. Its protein product is CATSRDGDSSYEQYF. The rearrangement joins TRBV15 to TRBJ2-7, with 7 bases aligning to TRBD1. The germline V gene has CDR1 LNHNV and CDR2 YYDKDF (reference sequence). V trimming: 0 bases; J trimming: 0 bases; junction bases outside the gene matches: 2. This CDR3 region has 15 residues.

This CDR3 is CASSRTGSNQPQHF. The CDR3 DNA is TGTGCCAGCAGTCGTACAGGGAGCAATCAGCCCCAGCATTTT. The V gene is TRBV28, the J gene TRBJ1-5; tentatively, D is TRBD1 (6 bases). Germline CDR1 reads MDHEN; CDR2 reads SYDVKM. V shed 5 bases and J shed 1 base, with 9 bases lying between them. The CDR3 is 14 amino acids.

This clone was seen a handful of times. V and J are TRBV28 and TRBJ1-4; D remains ambiguous. The length of the CDR3 is 11 residues. Trimming shortened V by 1 base and J by 10 bases, and 4 bases separated the two germline ends. Germline V gene lookup returns CDR1 MDHEN and CDR2 SYDVKM. CDR3 nucleotide sequence: TGTGCCAGCAGTTTATACGGAAAACTGTTTTTT. It translates to CASSLYGKLFF.

The rearrangement uses TRBV27 and TRBJ1-1, with a weak D call TRBD1 (6 bases). CDR3 length: 14 residues. CDR1 is MNHEY and CDR2 is SMNVEV in the germline V gene (reference sequence). Trimming stripped 4 bases from V and 6 bases from J, with 15 bases between. The CDR3 coding sequence is TGTGCCAGCAGTTCAAGGGGGGGGTACGCTGAAGCTTTCTTT. Translating it yields CASSSRGGYAEAFF.

The chain is built from TRBV6-5 and TRBJ1-2; perhaps TRBD1 as D (6 bases). The CDR3 is 14 residues long. Germline assignment: CDR1 MNHEY and CDR2 SVGAGI. Between the trimmed V and J ends, which lost 6 bases and 6 bases, there was a span of 17 bases. Written as DNA, the CDR3 is TGTGCCAGCAGCTTAGGGGGGCGGGGGCATGGCTACACCTTC. As protein: CASSLGGRGHGYTF.

V usage is TRBV6-4 and J usage is TRBJ1-5; D gene unclear. V lost 8 bases to trimming and J lost 7 bases, with 15 bases between them. The V gene's germline CDR1 is MRHNA and CDR2 SNTAGT. CDR3 size: 13 residues. For the CDR3, the DNA is TGTGCCAGCGCACCGACGGAGGAGCAGCCCCAGCATTTT. It yields the protein CASAPTEEQPQHF.

This clone occurred a few times. The rearrangement links TRBV5-6 to TRBJ2-1; 8 bases are a match to TRBD2. Germline loops: CDR1 SGHDT, CDR2 YYEEEE. This CDR3 contains 15 residues. With 3 bases clipped from V and 0 bases from J, the junction kept 2 bases outside the gene matches. The CDR3 DNA is TGTGCCAGCAGCTCGGGGGGGAGCTCCTACAATGAGCAGTTCTTC. Encoded protein: CASSSGGSSYNEQFF.

This rearrangement joins TRBV19 to TRBJ2-1, with TRBD2 matching over 10 bases. CDR1 is LNHDA and CDR2 is SQIVND in the germline V gene (reference sequence). The CDR3 contains 17 residues. V trimming: 4 bases; J trimming: 10 bases; junction bases outside the gene matches: 16. The CDR3 here is CASSTVNLAGEAREQFF. The DNA of the CDR3 is TGTGCCAGTAGTACGGTAAATCTAGCGGGGGAGGCTCGGGAGCAGTTCTTC. Supplemented by reference TRBV19 and TRBJ2-1, the full variable domain reads DGGITQSPKYLFRKEGQNVTLSCEQNLNHDAMYWYRQDPGQGLRLIYYSQIVNDFQKGDIAEGYSVSREKKESFPLTVTSAQKNPTAFYLCASSTVNLAGEAREQFFGPGTRLTVL.

The chain couples TRBV5-1 to TRBJ2-3, with 8 bases matching TRBD1. Germline V gives CDR1 SGHRS, CDR2 YFSETQ. The junction had 4 bases not matched to a gene; V was cut back by 4 bases and J by 3 bases. CDR3 size: 14 residues. CDR3 coding DNA: TGCGCCAGCAGCCCGGGACAGGCGACAGATACGCAGTATTTT. Its translation is CASSPGQATDTQYF.

The V gene is TRBV2, the J gene TRBJ1-5; tentatively, D is TRBD1 (5 bases). V lost 3 bases and J 3 bases, leaving 12 bases between the germline ends. CDR1 and CDR2 (germline): SNHLY, FYNNEI. This CDR3 spans 15 amino acids. DNA of the CDR3: TGTGCCAGCAGTGACGCCATGGGGCTCAATCAGCCCCAGCATTTT. It specifies CASSDAMGLNQPQHF.

The chain joins TRBV19 to TRBJ2-7; no clear D. Between the trimmed V and J ends, which lost 3 bases and 5 bases, there was a span of 11 bases. The CDR3 is made up of 13 amino acids. In germline, CDR1 is LNHDA, CDR2 SQIVND (reference sequence). CDR3 amino acids: CASSIYVRDEQYF. Written as DNA, the CDR3 is TGTGCCAGTAGTATTTACGTTAGAGACGAGCAGTACTTC.

The chain combines TRBV4-1 with TRBJ2-5; no clear D. CDR1 is MGHRA, CDR2 YSYEKL, per germline. This CDR3 is built from 16 residues. Trimming pared 1 base from V and 1 base from J, leaving 13 bases between. Written as DNA, the CDR3 is TGCGCCAGCAGCCAAGGTTTTCTTAGTGTCCAAGAGACCCAGTACTTC. Translation gives CASSQGFLSVQETQYF.

This clone was seen a single time. This chain connects TRBV5-4 to TRBJ2-3; 8 bases align to TRBD1. V was pared by 7 bases and J by 6 bases, with 7 bases of the junction left unmatched. Germline CDR1 reads SGHNT; CDR2 reads YYREEE (reference sequence). There are 13 residues in the CDR3. CDR3 nucleotide sequence: TGTGCCAGCCACTTGGACAGGGTGGATACGCAGTATTTT. It is translated as CASHLDRVDTQYF. The full variable domain, its missing parts supplied by reference TRBV5-4 and TRBJ2-3, is ETGVTQSPTHLIKTRGQQVTLRCSSQSGHNTVSWYQQALGQGPQFIFQYYREEENGRGNFPPRFSGLQFPNYSSELNVNALELDDSALYLCASHLDRVDTQYFGPGTRLTVL.

The gene calls are TRBV28 and TRBJ2-6, with a possible D match to TRBD1 (5 bases). The CDR3 runs to 15 residues. Germline CDR1 and CDR2: MDHEN and SYDVKM. Trimming cost V 3 bases and J 4 bases, with 10 bases left between them. CDR3 DNA: TGTGCCAGCAGTTTTGCAGGGCCCGGGGCCAACGTCCTGACTTTC. Translating gives CASSFAGPGANVLTF.

The J gene is TRBJ2-7, the V gene TRBV7-9, with 10 bases lining up with TRBD1. Trimming removed 1 base from V and 3 bases from J; junction bases left unmatched: 3. The CDR3 has 15 residues. CDR1 is SEHNR and CDR2 is FQNEAQ in the germline V gene (reference sequence). CDR3 amino acids: CASSLGRDRGYEQYF. The CDR3 nucleotides are TGTGCCAGCAGCTTAGGGCGGGACAGGGGCTACGAGCAGTACTTC.